Below are 30 T cell receptor beta chains sequenced from a single sample in a study of shared clonotypes between healthy human individuals. This table comes from immunoSEQ multiplex PCR, and its TCRdb copy is limited to in-frame clones, with some not included. The table records roughly 1,100,000 clones, under 80% of them present only once. Sequencing was performed on memory CD4+ T cells sorted from blood. The subset is: CD45RA-negative fraction. The receptors here all came from a man younger than 35 in good health.

This chain joins TRBV28 and TRBJ1-1, with 10 bases identical to TRBD1. The V segment lost 11 bases and the J segment 0 bases; nucleotides outside the gene matches: 3. Germline lookup yields CDR1 MDHEN and CDR2 SYDVKM. The CDR3 is 13 amino acids. CDR3 nucleotides: TGTGCCGCGGGACAGGGGATGAACACTGAAGCTTTCTTT. Its translation is CAAGQGMNTEAFF.

V usage is TRBV5-6 and J usage is TRBJ1-3; D unresolved. The CDR3 loop spans 14 amino acids. Germline values: CDR1 SGHDT, CDR2 YYEEEE. The V and J ends lost 2 bases and 0 bases respectively, with 6 bases between them. CDR3 sequence (DNA): TGTGCCAGCAGCTTTGCCAACTCTGGAAACACCATATATTTT. Translation gives CASSFANSGNTIYF.

This clone was counted once. V gene TRBV29-1 combines with J gene TRBJ2-5, with D hard to call. V lost 6 bases, J lost 5 bases, and 19 bases lay in between. CDR3 size: 14 residues. Looked up from germline, CDR1 is SQVTM and CDR2 is ANQGSEA. The CDR3 protein is CSVDPTGVRETQYF. The CDR3, as DNA: TGCAGCGTCGATCCCACGGGTGTGAGGGAGACCCAGTACTTC.

The V call is TRBV21-1, the J call TRBJ2-1; the table's D call of TRBD2 was not tested on the DNA. TRBV21-1 is given as a pseudogene. The CDR3 totals 19 residues. CDR3 sequence: CASSKRGGLAGGPPNEQFF. CDR3 DNA: TGTGCCAGCAGCAAAAGGGGTGGACTAGCGGGAGGCCCGCCCAATGAGCAGTTCTTC.

The chain links TRBV5-8 to TRBJ2-3; 11 bases fit TRBD2. Trimming removed 5 bases from V and 2 bases from J; junction bases left unmatched: 7. The CDR3 totals 16 residues. From germline, CDR1 is SGHTS and CDR2 YDEGEE. CDR3 region: CASSSGTSGFTDTQYF. The CDR3 nucleotides are TGTGCCAGCAGTTCCGGGACTAGCGGCTTCACAGATACGCAGTATTTT.

V gene TRBV10-3 combines with J gene TRBJ2-3; a possible D gene is TRBD2 (6 bases). Trimming removed 10 bases at V and 3 bases at J, with 14 bases between. CDR3 length: 13 residues. CDR1 and CDR2 (germline): ENHRY, SYGVKD. CDR3 DNA sequence: TGTGCCACCGGTCTAGCGAGGACAGATACGCAGTATTTT. Protein: CATGLARTDTQYF.

In regard to this clone: The same CDR3 also results from other DNA sequences found in this sample. V and J are TRBV30 and TRBJ1-2; 11 bases fit TRBD1. V dropped 3 bases and J dropped 3; count of bases not matched to a gene: 3. The CDR3 length is 14 residues. Germline V gives CDR1 GTSNPN, CDR2 SVGIG (reference sequence). CDR3 sequence (DNA): TGTGCCTGGAGCGGGGACAGGGGGGACTATGGCTACACCTTC. This gives the protein CAWSGDRGDYGYTF. Full variable domain (outside the CDR3, taken from reference TRBV30 and TRBJ1-2): SQTIHQWPATLVQPVGSPLSLECTVEGTSNPNLYWYRQAAGRGLQLLFYSVGIGQISSEVPQNLSASRPQDRQFILSSKKLLLSDSGFYLCAWSGDRGDYGYTFGSGTRLTVV.

The gene calls are TRBV15 and TRBJ2-7; TRBD1 aligns across 12 bases. The J segment lost 6 bases and the V segment lost 0 bases, leaving 9 bases of the junction unmatched. The CDR3 extends over 17 amino acids. Germline V gene data show CDR1 as LNHNV and CDR2 as YYDKDF (reference sequence). The DNA of the CDR3 is TGTGCCACCAGCAGAGACACGGGACAGGGGGCACGCGGCGAGCAGTACTTC. Translation gives CATSRDTGQGARGEQYF. Complete variable domain (other parts from reference TRBV15 and TRBJ2-7): DAMVIQNPRYQVTQFGKPVTLSCSQTLNHNVMYWYQQKSSQAPKLLFHYYDKDFNNEADTPDNFQSRRPNTSFCFLDIRSPGLGDTAMYLCATSRDTGQGARGEQYFGPGTRLTVT.

CDR3 protein: CASSYSHRERNSPLHF. The CDR3 region has the DNA TGTGCCAGCAGTTACTCCCACAGGGAAAGGAATTCACCCCTCCACTTT. The genes are TRBV6-5 and TRBJ1-6, with D perhaps matching TRBD1 (6 bases). The ends were cut back, 0 bases at V and 7 bases at J, with 13 bases in the middle. This CDR3 has 16 amino acids. CDR1 MNHEY and CDR2 SVGAGI come from the germline V gene.

This clone was seen just once. The chain uses TRBV27 and TRBJ2-7, with D maybe TRBD1 (6 bases). CDR1 is MNHEY and CDR2 is SMNVEV in the germline V gene (reference sequence). This CDR3 contains 15 residues. V gave up 6 bases and J gave up 2 bases, with 17 bases separating them. As DNA, the CDR3 is TGTGCCAGCAGGATGAACAGGGTGGCCCCCTACGAGCAGTACTTC. Its translation: CASRMNRVAPYEQYF.

The chain carries TRBV2 and TRBJ1-4, with 9 nucleotides matching TRBD1. The V gene's germline CDR1 is SNHLY and CDR2 FYNNEI. The CDR3 is 17 amino acids. V was pared by 3 bases and J by 7 bases, with 12 bases of the junction left unmatched. The CDR3 nucleotides read TGTGCCAGCAGTGACGGGACAGGGAGATCAGTGGGTGAAAAACTGTTTTTT. It encodes CASSDGTGRSVGEKLFF.

The gene calls are TRBV27 and TRBJ2-7; the D gene is possibly TRBD2 (5 bases). The CDR3 is 16 residues long. In germline, CDR1 is MNHEY, CDR2 SMNVEV (reference sequence). V lost 3 bases and J lost 5, with 20 bases in between. The DNA for the CDR3 is TGTGCCAGCAGTTTCGAGGGCCCCCGGCCTGGGGACGAGCAGTACTTC. Its protein is CASSFEGPRPGDEQYF.

The chain recombines TRBV4-1 with TRBJ1-5; TRBD1 agrees at 7 bases. The germline V gene has CDR1 MGHRA and CDR2 YSYEKL. The CDR3 extends over 14 amino acids. With V trimmed by 2 bases and J by 9 bases, 7 bases remained unmatched. For the CDR3, the DNA is TGCGCCAGCAGCCAAACAATCCAGGGGGGGCCCCAGCATTTT. Its protein is CASSQTIQGGPQHF.

V is TRBV7-2 and J is TRBJ2-7, with 10 bases that match TRBD2. The V gene end was trimmed by 5 bases and the J gene end by 6 bases; junction bases not matched to a gene: 10. The CDR3 is made up of 15 amino acids. The germline CDR1 and CDR2 sequences are SGHTA and FQGNSA. The CDR3 here is CASSPDSGRRGEQYF. In DNA form, the CDR3 reads TGTGCCAGCAGCCCAGATAGCGGGAGGCGGGGCGAGCAGTACTTC. The entire variable domain, with the rest obtained from reference TRBV7-2 and TRBJ2-7, is as follows: GAGVSQSPSNKVTEKGKDVELRCDPISGHTALYWYRQSLGQGLEFLIYFQGNSAPDKSGLPSDRFSAERTGGSVSTLTIQRTQQEDSAVYLCASSPDSGRRGEQYFGPGTRLTVT.

Note on this clone: This same CDR3 is encoded by further DNA sequences in the sample. The chain couples TRBV7-9 to TRBJ1-2, with D possibly TRBD1 on 5 matching bases. Germline assignment: CDR1 SEHNR and CDR2 FQNEAQ (reference sequence). Trimming left V 5 bases short and J 3 bases short, with 7 bases between. The CDR3 contains 12 residues. In nucleotides, the CDR3 is TGTGCCAGCAGCCGAGGGGACTATGGCTACACCTTC. This sequence encodes CASSRGDYGYTF. Together with reference TRBV7-9 and TRBJ1-2, the CDR3 gives the full variable domain: DTGVSQNPRHKITKRGQNVTFRCDPISEHNRLYWYRQTLGQGPEFLTYFQNEAQLEKSRLLSDRFSAERPKGSFSTLEIQRTEQGDSAMYLCASSRGDYGYTFGSGTRLTVV.

V is TRBV5-1 and J is TRBJ1-6; 12 bases match TRBD1. There are 15 residues in the CDR3. Per the germline V gene, CDR1 is SGHRS and CDR2 is YFSETQ. V lost 3 bases to trimming and J lost 10 bases; unmatched junction nucleotides: 5. CDR3 nucleotide sequence: TGCGCCAGCAGCTGGGACAGGGGGCAGGGATCACCCCTCCACTTT. Translating it yields CASSWDRGQGSPLHF.

The chain joins TRBV7-2 to TRBJ1-5; D unclear. This CDR3 comprises 15 residues. The germline V gene encodes CDR1 SGHTA and CDR2 FQGNSA. Trimming stripped 1 base from V and 4 bases from J, with 11 bases between. The CDR3 protein is CASSLEVSGNQPQHF. The CDR3 nucleotides read TGTGCCAGCAGCTTAGAGGTTTCGGGTAATCAGCCCCAGCATTTT.

This chain joins TRBV5-1 and TRBJ2-7, with 7 bases identical to TRBD1. With 0 bases clipped from V and 2 bases from J, the junction kept 2 bases outside the gene matches. CDR3 length equals 14 residues. Germline V CDR1 and CDR2: SGHRS, YFSETQ. The chain's CDR3 is CASSLEDRTYEQYF. The CDR3 DNA follows: TGCGCCAGCAGCTTGGAGGACAGGACCTACGAGCAGTACTTC.

The J gene is TRBJ2-2, the V gene TRBV5-1, with D perhaps matching TRBD2 (6 bases). The CDR3 extends over 17 amino acids. Trimming pared 1 base from V and 6 bases from J, leaving 19 bases between. The germline V gene has CDR1 SGHRS and CDR2 YFSETQ. Written as DNA, the CDR3 is TGCGCCAGCAGCTTGTCTGCTAGCGCCTTGTCTGCCGGGGAGCTGTTTTTT. Residues: CASSLSASALSAGELFF. Supplemented by reference TRBV5-1 and TRBJ2-2, the full variable domain reads KAGVTQTPRYLIKTRGQQVTLSCSPISGHRSVSWYQQTPGQGLQFLFEYFSETQRNKGNFPGRFSGRQFSNSRSEMNVSTLELGDSALYLCASSLSASALSAGELFFGEGSRLTVL.

The rearrangement links TRBV2 to TRBJ2-5, with 8 positions matching TRBD1. Losses at the gene ends were 4 bases for V and 0 bases for J; bases not matched to a gene: 4. The germline CDR1 and CDR2 sequences are SNHLY and FYNNEI. The CDR3 totals 15 residues. CDR3 nucleotide sequence: TGTGCCAGCAGTGCTGACAGGGGCGACCAAGAGACCCAGTACTTC. Its protein product is CASSADRGDQETQYF.

This clone was detected once. V gene TRBV2 combines with J gene TRBJ2-5, with D possibly TRBD1 on 5 matching bases. The CDR3 loop spans 15 amino acids. Germline V gives CDR1 SNHLY, CDR2 FYNNEI. V was cut by 0 bases and J by 7 bases, with 15 bases left in between. The chain's CDR3 is CASSEALQGSGTQYF. The CDR3 DNA is TGTGCCAGCAGTGAAGCGCTTCAGGGTTCAGGGACCCAGTACTTC.

This clone was observed a handful of times. V gene TRBV30 combines with J gene TRBJ2-7; no definite D call. Trimming left V 0 bases short and J 0 bases short, with 9 bases between. Germline lookup yields CDR1 GTSNPN and CDR2 SVGIG (reference sequence). The CDR3 is made up of 14 amino acids. The CDR3 spells CAWSVSAFSYEQYF. The DNA for the CDR3 is TGTGCCTGGAGTGTAAGCGCGTTCTCCTACGAGCAGTACTTC.

The chain employs TRBV2 and TRBJ1-5; D unclear. V lost 5 bases and J 5 bases, leaving 13 bases between the germline ends. CDR3 size: 14 residues. Germline assignment: CDR1 SNHLY and CDR2 FYNNEI. In nucleotides, the CDR3 is TGTGCCAGCAGTATCCGGGCCGCGGATCAGCCCCAGCATTTT. This gives the protein CASSIRAADQPQHF.

This clone was detected a few times. The chain has TRBV19 and TRBJ1-5; D remains unclear. The germline CDR1 and CDR2 sequences are LNHDA and SQIVND (reference sequence). The CDR3 is 16 amino acids. Between the trimmed V and J ends, which lost 5 bases and 6 bases, there was a span of 20 bases. This CDR3 reads CASSPQGVGISQPQHF. DNA for the CDR3: TGTGCCAGTAGTCCTCAAGGTGTAGGGATCAGTCAGCCCCAGCATTTT.

This clone appeared many times. V and J are TRBV18 and TRBJ2-1; D is ambiguous. CDR3 length: 14 residues. V lost 3 bases, J lost 4 bases, and 10 bases lay in between. Per the germline V gene, CDR1 is KGHSH and CDR2 is LQKENI. CDR3 sequence reads: CASSPPTTYNEQFF. In DNA form, the CDR3 reads TGTGCCAGCTCACCGCCTACGACGTACAATGAGCAGTTCTTC.

The chain recombines TRBV11-2 with TRBJ2-7; tentatively, D is TRBD1 or TRBD2 (6 bases each). V shed 1 base and J shed 6 bases, with 16 bases lying between them. This CDR3 is built from 15 residues. Germline V gives CDR1 SGHAT, CDR2 FQNNGV. CDR3 in amino acids: CASSLAEARGGEQYF. The CDR3 nucleotides read TGTGCCAGCAGCTTAGCAGAGGCCAGGGGAGGCGAGCAGTACTTC.

The chain joins TRBV10-3 to TRBJ2-1; TRBD1 is a possible D gene (6 bases). From germline, CDR1 is ENHRY and CDR2 SYGVKD. The germline V and J ends were trimmed by 3 bases and 7 bases, with 10 bases remaining between them. The CDR3 totals 13 residues. CDR3 coding DNA: TGTGCCATCAGTGACTGGGGGCTGAATGAGCAGTTCTTC. This sequence encodes CAISDWGLNEQFF.

The chain has TRBV6-5 and TRBJ1-3; perhaps TRBD1 as D (6 bases). CDR1 and CDR2 from the germline V gene are MNHEY and SVGAGI. The CDR3 has 15 amino acids. V lost 6 bases and J 3 bases, leaving 15 bases between the germline ends. The CDR3 nucleotides are TGTGCCAGCAGGTCTGGGGGCGCAAATGGAAACACCATATATTTT. Amino acids: CASRSGGANGNTIYF.

This clone showed up just once. V usage is TRBV19 and J usage is TRBJ1-4, with a tentative D call TRBD1 (6 bases). There are 15 residues in the CDR3. Trimming took 4 bases from V and 8 from J, leaving 17 bases between them. CDR1 is LNHDA and CDR2 is SQIVND in the germline V gene (reference sequence). The CDR3 protein is CASSSQGMLWEKLFF. Written as DNA, the CDR3 is TGTGCCAGTAGTAGCCAGGGGATGCTATGGGAAAAACTGTTTTTT.

The rearrangement uses TRBV7-2 and TRBJ2-7, with TRBD1 identical over 10 bases. CDR3 length: 14 amino acids. The ends lost 5 bases at V and 6 bases at J; junction bases unmatched: 7. Germline V gene lookup returns CDR1 SGHTA and CDR2 FQGNSA. The CDR3 is CASSPGTGEFEQYF. The CDR3 nucleotides are TGTGCCAGCAGCCCCGGGACAGGGGAATTCGAGCAGTACTTC.